This T cell receptor (beta chain) appears in the sequencing data of a study of early T cells in non-severe SARS-CoV-2 infection. TCRdb redid the calling of the 5' RACE reads with MiXCR, one entry per CDR3 protein. The table records around 66,000 distinct CDR3 sequences, less than 15% of them present only once. The CDR3 spans 13 residues. Trimming stripped 6 bases from V and 6 bases from J, with 15 bases between. Germline CDR1 is SQVTM and CDR2 is ANQGSEA. The chain joins TRBV29-1 to TRBJ2-4; D uncertain. Sequenced: whole blood. The receptor comes from an adult who was a healthcare worker with PCR-confirmed SARS-CoV-2 infection or an uninfected control (not recorded which). The CDR3 bases are TGCAGCGTCCATGCTAGGCTCGGAAACATTCAGTACTTC. It encodes CSVHARLGNIQYF.